A single sample gave rise to the 6 T cell receptor beta chains below, sequenced in a study of PD-L1 blockade in urothelial cancer. This table comes from immunoSEQ multiplex PCR, and its TCRdb copy is limited to in-frame clones, with some not included. The sample has about 100,000 clones; about 90% are singletons. The source material was PBMCs, sampled around atezolizumab (anti-PD-L1) treatment. Receptors were obtained from an elderly woman with urothelial cancer.

In this sample, this clone turned up a few times. CDR3 sequence reads: CASRQANTEAFF. The DNA for the CDR3 is TGTGCCAGCAGGCAGGCGAACACTGAAGCTTTCTTT. The rearrangement joins TRBV6-6 to TRBJ1-1; D ambiguous. Germline V gene lookup returns CDR1 MNHNY and CDR2 SVGAGI (reference sequence). V lost 6 bases and J 1 base, leaving 6 bases between the germline ends. The CDR3 consists of 12 residues.

The rearrangement joins TRBV27 to TRBJ2-3; TRBD2 aligns across 7 bases. V was clipped by 2 bases and J by 3 bases; unmatched bases: 8. The CDR3 has 16 amino acids. Germline CDR1 is MNHEY and CDR2 is SMNVEV (reference sequence). CDR3 DNA: TGTGCCAGCAGTTTAGGGGGGGGGTCTACTACAGATACGCAGTATTTT. Translated: CASSLGGGSTTDTQYF.

The CDR3 sequence: CASSIWRSGELFF. The CDR3 DNA follows: TGTGCCAGTAGTATCTGGCGGTCCGGGGAGCTGTTTTTT. V usage is TRBV19 and J usage is TRBJ2-2; D is ambiguous. Trimming cost V 3 bases and J 6 bases, with 8 bases left between them. The germline CDR1 and CDR2 sequences are LNHDA and SQIVND (reference sequence). The CDR3 loop spans 13 amino acids.

The chain carries TRBV19 and TRBJ2-7, with 10 bases lining up with TRBD1. The germline CDR1 and CDR2 sequences are LNHDA and SQIVND (reference sequence). The CDR3 has 13 amino acids. The V gene end was trimmed by 4 bases and the J gene end by 8 bases; junction bases not matched to a gene: 5. The CDR3 protein is CASSRGTGVQQYF. As DNA, the CDR3 is TGTGCCAGTAGTAGAGGGACAGGGGTTCAGCAGTACTTC.

The chain carries TRBV9 and TRBJ2-1; tentatively, D is TRBD2 (5 bases). Between the trimmed V and J ends, which lost 4 bases and 0 bases, there was a span of 8 bases. Germline loops: CDR1 SGDLS, CDR2 YYNGEE. The CDR3 length is 14 residues. This CDR3 is CASSTTSSYNEQFF. The CDR3 nucleotides are TGTGCCAGCAGCACCACTAGCTCCTACAATGAGCAGTTCTTC.

The rearrangement links TRBV7-3 to TRBJ2-2; 9 bases line up with TRBD1. V trimming: 5 bases; J trimming: 3 bases; junction bases outside the gene matches: 4. The CDR3 spans 15 residues. CDR1 SGHTA and CDR2 FQGTGA come from the germline V gene. In DNA, the CDR3 is TGTGCCAGCAGCCCCGGGACAGGGCACACCGGGGAGCTGTTTTTT. Translating gives CASSPGTGHTGELFF.